This T cell receptor beta chain derives from a study of breast tumors, draining lymph nodes, adjacent tissues. From the multiplex PCR reads, TCRdb called clonotypes with MiXCR, one entry per CDR3 protein. This table holds under 150,000 distinct CDR3 sequences, around 20% found once. This clonotype was detected many times. Its antigen is not known. The CDR3 length is 15 residues. Germline CDR1 MNHEY, CDR2 SVGEGT. The V end lost 3 bases, the J end lost 5 bases, and 11 bases lay between the germline ends. The lymph nodes were axillary draining lymph nodes from breast cancer patients. Study results and limitations: Tumor repertoires ranked between lymph nodes and nontumor tissue in diversity, with V and J gene preferences.

The specimen sequenced was axillary lymph node tissue. This chain joins TRBV6-2 or TRBV6-3 and TRBJ1-6; D remains unclear. The sequence was obtained from a female donor with breast cancer. Some clones in this sample may be carry-over from other donors' samples. This CDR3 is CASSYRQVNNSPLHF. CDR3 coding DNA: TGTGCCAGCAGTTATCGCCAGGTGAATAATTCACCCCTCCACTTT.